This TCR beta chain stems from a study of T cell responses to AZD1222 COVID-19 vaccine. Regarding the study as a whole: Clonal diversity was possibly underestimated; the donors were predominantly white British and more often female.

V was trimmed by 1 base and J by 5 bases, leaving 14 bases between them. Germline CDR1 reads GTSNPN; CDR2 reads SVGIG (reference sequence). The CDR3 extends over 14 amino acids. Worth noting for this clone: Its specificity is not known.

The data were produced by immunoSEQ multiplex PCR, yet TCRdb's version contains in-frame clones alone and is incomplete. The table includes around 100,000 clones, about 90% detected once. This material consisted of peripheral blood, taken 28 days after the second AZD1222 dose. The J gene is TRBJ1-1, the V gene TRBV30; TRBD1 is a possible D gene (5 bases). The source of this sequence is an adult who received the AZD1222 COVID-19 vaccine. The CDR3 DNA sequence: TGTGCCTGGAGTGCAAAGGGGCCAGGTACTGAAGCTTTCTTT. Its translation is CAWSAKGPGTEAFF.